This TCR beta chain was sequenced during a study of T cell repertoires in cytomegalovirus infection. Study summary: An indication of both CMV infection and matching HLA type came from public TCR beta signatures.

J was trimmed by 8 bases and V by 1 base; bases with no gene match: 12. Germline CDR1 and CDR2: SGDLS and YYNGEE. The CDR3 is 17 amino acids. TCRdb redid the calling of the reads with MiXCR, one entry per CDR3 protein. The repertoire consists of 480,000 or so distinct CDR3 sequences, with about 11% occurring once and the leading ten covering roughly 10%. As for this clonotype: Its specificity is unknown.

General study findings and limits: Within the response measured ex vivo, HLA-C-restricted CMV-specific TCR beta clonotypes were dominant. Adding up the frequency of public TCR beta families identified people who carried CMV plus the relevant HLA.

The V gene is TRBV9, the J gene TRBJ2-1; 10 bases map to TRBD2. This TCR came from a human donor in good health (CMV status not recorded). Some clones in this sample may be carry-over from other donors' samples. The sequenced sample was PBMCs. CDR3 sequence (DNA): TGTGCCAGCAGCGTACCCCTCGGAGCGGGAGGGCGGGATGAGCAGTTCTTC. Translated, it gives CASSVPLGAGGRDEQFF. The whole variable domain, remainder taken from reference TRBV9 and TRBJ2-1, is DSGVTQTPKHLITATGQRVTLRCSPRSGDLSVYWYQQSLDQGLQFLIQYYNGEERAKGNILERFSAQQFPDLHSELNLSSLELGDSALYFCASSVPLGAGGRDEQFFGPGTRLTVL.